Each of the 19 T cell receptor beta chains below was sequenced from the same sample in a study of blood T cells in healthy people across ages. The use of a sample-barcoded 5' primer and a J-beta primer mix characterized a second PCR of 7 to 11 cycles. TCRdb reprocessed the 5' RACE reads via MiXCR and lists one record per CDR3 protein. The data hold 600,000 to 850,000 distinct CDR3 sequences, with around 40% observed a single time. The material sequenced was blood. The origin of the receptors is a woman aged 55 to 70 in good health.

The J gene is TRBJ1-4, the V gene TRBV7-2, with D possibly TRBD1 on 5 matching bases. V was trimmed by 5 bases and J by 12 bases, leaving 22 bases between them. The CDR3 is made up of 15 amino acids. Germline V gene sequence: CDR1 SGHTA, CDR2 FQGNSA. The CDR3 DNA reads as TGTGCCAGCAGCCCTTACGACAGAATTCACGAAGAACTGTTTTTT. Residues: CASSPYDRIHEELFF.

The genes are TRBV20-1 and TRBJ2-5; D might be TRBD1 (6 bases). This CDR3 comprises 14 residues. The germline V gene encodes CDR1 DFQATT and CDR2 SNEGSKA (reference sequence). V lost 0 bases to trimming and J lost 2 bases, with 10 bases between them. The CDR3 protein is CSARDAGTQETQYF. In DNA form, the CDR3 reads TGCAGTGCTAGAGATGCAGGGACACAAGAGACCCAGTACTTC.

This clonotype was seen once. A much bigger clone sits one base away, suggesting this may be a read error. The chain employs TRBV20-1 and TRBJ2-7; no definite D call. V shed 1 base and J shed 2 bases, with 12 bases lying between them. Germline V gene data show CDR1 as DFQATT and CDR2 as SNEGSKA (reference sequence). CDR3 length: 14 residues. The CDR3: CSARVQQNPYEQYF. The CDR3 DNA reads TGCAGTGCTAGAGTCCAACAAAATCCCTACGAGCAGTACTTC.

This chain connects TRBV14 to TRBJ2-5; the D is unclear. Per germline, CDR1 SGHDN and CDR2 FVKESK. The CDR3 runs to 11 residues. With 8 bases removed from V and 4 bases from J, the gap between germline ends came to 8 bases. In DNA, the CDR3 is TGTGCCAGCGGCTTGGTAGAGACCCAGTACTTC. Protein product: CASGLVETQYF.

This chain links TRBV20-1 with TRBJ2-7; D gene unclear. CDR3 length: 11 amino acids. Trimming cost V 5 bases and J 4 bases, with 9 bases left between them. Per the germline V gene, CDR1 is DFQATT and CDR2 is SNEGSKA (reference sequence). The CDR3 spells CSAPVKYEQYF. The CDR3 DNA reads as TGCAGTGCTCCGGTGAAGTACGAGCAGTACTTC.

This clonotype appeared a few times. The chain links TRBV27 to TRBJ1-4; D uncertain. V was pared by 5 bases and J by 7 bases, with 17 bases between. The length of the CDR3 is 15 residues. From germline, CDR1 is MNHEY and CDR2 SMNVEV (reference sequence). The CDR3: CASSPPRARVEKLFF. CDR3 in DNA: TGTGCCAGCAGTCCCCCGCGTGCGAGGGTTGAAAAACTGTTTTTT.

V is TRBV9 and J is TRBJ2-7, with D maybe TRBD2 (5 bases). V lost 10 bases and J lost 2, with 13 bases in between. The CDR3 extends over 12 amino acids. Germline V CDR1 and CDR2: SGDLS, YYNGEE. The CDR3 loop reads CAGLRGPYEQYF. The CDR3 DNA follows: TGTGCCGGCCTACGGGGTCCCTACGAGCAGTACTTC.

This chain links TRBV6-5 with TRBJ2-3, with 10 positions matching TRBD2. V lost 2 bases and J lost 0; bases outside the gene matches: 5. CDR1 and CDR2 (germline): MNHEY, SVGAGI. The CDR3 runs to 17 residues. CDR3 loop: CASSYPSGRYSTDTQYF. CDR3 in DNA: TGTGCCAGCAGTTACCCTAGCGGGAGATACAGCACAGATACGCAGTATTTT.

This clonotype has just a few counts. CDR3 sequence: CASTSGQALYNEQFF. As DNA, the CDR3 is TGTGCCAGCACTTCCGGACAGGCCCTCTACAATGAGCAGTTCTTC. V usage is TRBV6-6 and J usage is TRBJ2-1; 7 bases fit TRBD1. V gave up 7 bases and J gave up 3 bases; unmatched junction bases: 9. The CDR3 spans 15 residues. Germline CDR1 reads MNHNY; CDR2 reads SVGAGI (reference sequence).

The chain uses TRBV6-5 and TRBJ2-7; perhaps D is TRBD1 or TRBD2 (5 bases each). In germline, CDR1 is MNHEY, CDR2 SVGAGI. Trimming removed 2 bases from V and 2 bases from J, with 10 bases in between. The CDR3 loop spans 14 amino acids. This chain's CDR3 is CASSYGTATYEQYF. The CDR3 nucleotides are TGTGCCAGCAGTTACGGGACGGCAACCTACGAGCAGTACTTC.

This clonotype was counted a few times. The V call is TRBV4-1, the J call TRBJ1-1; unclear D gene. V gave up 2 bases and J gave up 6 bases, with 16 bases separating them. This CDR3 is 15 amino acids long. The germline CDR1 and CDR2 sequences are MGHRA and YSYEKL. This CDR3 reads CASSQIHDPYAEAFF. The CDR3 nucleotides read TGCGCCAGCAGCCAAATACACGACCCGTACGCTGAAGCTTTCTTT.

For the CDR3, the DNA is TGCAGTCCGGAAGCCCAAGAGACCCAGTACTTC. It is translated as CSPEAQETQYF. The chain couples TRBV20-1 to TRBJ2-7; D not resolved. The J call may be wrong; the DNA end is better matched by TRBJ2-5. The CDR3 consists of 11 residues. The germline V gene encodes CDR1 DFQATT and CDR2 SNEGSKA (reference sequence).

The chain has TRBV19 and TRBJ2-7; D might be TRBD1 or TRBD2, each matching 6 bases. Between the trimmed V and J ends, which lost 7 bases and 5 bases, there was a span of 18 bases. Germline CDR1 and CDR2: LNHDA and SQIVND (reference sequence). The CDR3 runs 14 residues. DNA of the CDR3: TGTGCCAGTAAAATTTCCGGGGGCTTCGACGAGCAGTACTTC. It translates to CASKISGGFDEQYF.

The J gene is TRBJ2-1, the V gene TRBV10-3; D not certain. V dropped 3 bases and J dropped 6 bases, with 9 bases sitting between them. From germline, CDR1 is ENHRY and CDR2 SYGVKD. The CDR3 contains 13 residues. This chain's CDR3 is CAISESPSNEQFF. CDR3 DNA: TGTGCCATCAGTGAATCGCCGAGCAATGAGCAGTTCTTC.

V is TRBV12-5 and J is TRBJ2-3, with 14 positions matching TRBD2. The CDR3 is made up of 17 amino acids. V lost 5 bases to trimming and J lost 4 bases; unmatched junction nucleotides: 8. Germline CDR1 LGHNT, CDR2 FRNRAP. This CDR3 is CASGARLAGGVSDTQYF. CDR3 nucleotides: TGTGCTAGTGGTGCGAGACTAGCGGGGGGGGTCTCAGATACGCAGTATTTT. The whole variable domain, filled in from reference TRBV12-5 and TRBJ2-3, reads DARVTQTPRHKVTEMGQEVTMRCQPILGHNTVFWYRQTMMQGLELLAYFRNRAPLDDSGMPKDRFSAEMPDATLATLKIQPSEPRDSAVYFCASGARLAGGVSDTQYFGPGTRLTVL.

The J gene is TRBJ1-1, the V gene TRBV20-1; 11 nucleotides agree with TRBD1. This CDR3 is 13 amino acids long. CDR1 DFQATT and CDR2 SNEGSKA come from the germline V gene (reference sequence). The trim removed 6 bases at V and 3 bases at J, leaving 3 bases unmatched. DNA of the CDR3: TGCAGTGCCAGGACAGGGGGCGACACTGAAGCTTTCTTT. This gives the protein CSARTGGDTEAFF.

The chain carries TRBV15 and TRBJ2-3, with TRBD1 identical over 7 bases. V trimming: 5 bases; J trimming: 2 bases; junction bases outside the gene matches: 7. This CDR3 region has 15 residues. In germline, CDR1 is LNHNV, CDR2 YYDKDF (reference sequence). CDR3 in DNA: TGTGCCACCAGCCGGGACAGCGGTTTCACAGATACGCAGTATTTT. Translating it yields CATSRDSGFTDTQYF.

The genes are TRBV29-1 and TRBJ2-2; D unclear. With 5 bases removed from V and 5 bases from J, the gap between germline ends came to 6 bases. This CDR3 spans 11 amino acids. Germline loops: CDR1 SQVTM, CDR2 ANQGSEA. CDR3 coding DNA: TGCAGCGTTAGGTTTACCGGGGAGCTGTTTTTT. Translation gives CSVRFTGELFF.

This clonotype was counted at least ten times. V gene TRBV7-2 combines with J gene TRBJ2-7; the match to TRBD1 covers 11 bases. There are 15 residues in the CDR3. The J segment lost 4 bases and the V segment lost 2 bases, leaving 4 bases of the junction unmatched. Germline CDR1 is SGHTA and CDR2 is FQGNSA. CDR3 coding DNA: TGTGCCAGCAGCTTAAGGACAGGGGGCTGGTACGAGCAGTACTTC. This encodes CASSLRTGGWYEQYF. Supplemented by reference TRBV7-2 and TRBJ2-7, the full variable domain reads GAGVSQSPSNKVTEKGKDVELRCDPISGHTALYWYRQSLGQGLEFLIYFQGNSAPDKSGLPSDRFSAERTGGSVSTLTIQRTQQEDSAVYLCASSLRTGGWYEQYFGPGTRLTVT.